One and the same sample provided the 8 T cell receptor beta chains below, sequenced in a study of beta chain features in type 1 diabetes. Every isolated RNA sample was fully reverse transcribed, so sequencing captured expressed TCRB transcripts. Assay: immunoSEQ multiplex PCR; the TCRdb copy retains only in-frame clones and omits some. The sample comprises around 350,000 clones, around 12% of which are singletons, and roughly 0.017% rests with the top ten. Specimen: naive CD4+ T cells from blood. Receptor source: a man between 18 and 35 years old in good health.

Comment on this clone: Additional DNA sequences in this sample encode the identical CDR3. CDR3 bases: TGCGCCAGCAGCGCGGGACAGGGGGGAACTGAAGCTTTCTTT. Encoded protein: CASSAGQGGTEAFF. The chain links TRBV5-1 to TRBJ1-1; 11 bases fit TRBD1. V was clipped by 4 bases and J by 5 bases; unmatched bases: 4. CDR1 SGHRS and CDR2 YFSETQ come from the germline V gene. This CDR3 contains 14 residues.

The rearrangement links TRBV19 to TRBJ2-3; 8 bases are a match to TRBD1. J gave up 1 base and V 6 bases, and 3 bases lay outside the gene matches. This CDR3 comprises 14 residues. CDR1 and CDR2 (germline): LNHDA, SQIVND (reference sequence). Here the CDR3 reads CASSVGQGTDTQYF. The CDR3 coding sequence is TGTGCCAGTAGCGTGGGACAGGGCACAGATACGCAGTATTTT.

This clone was seen a few times. The rearrangement links TRBV7-9 to TRBJ1-6; TRBD1 matches 8 bases. J was trimmed by 9 bases and V by 5 bases; bases with no gene match: 6. This CDR3 has 14 residues. Germline V gene sequence: CDR1 SEHNR, CDR2 FQNEAQ (reference sequence). The CDR3 nucleotides are TGTGCCAGCAGCATGACAGGGGTCAGTTCACCCCTCCACTTT. Translating it yields CASSMTGVSSPLHF.

This clone occurred a few times. The J gene is TRBJ1-2, the V gene TRBV18; D perhaps matches TRBD1 (6 bases). Deletions cut 0 bases from V and 4 bases from J, with 6 bases between. The CDR3 consists of 13 residues. Germline lookup yields CDR1 KGHSH and CDR2 LQKENI. The CDR3 DNA reads as TGTGCCAGCTCACCACCGACAGGCTATGGCTACACCTTC. This encodes CASSPPTGYGYTF.

This chain uses TRBV28 with TRBJ2-1; 7 bases map to TRBD2. Germline V gives CDR1 MDHEN, CDR2 SYDVKM. CDR3 size: 15 residues. V trimming: 3 bases; J trimming: 2 bases; junction bases outside the gene matches: 4. The CDR3 region has the DNA TGTGCCAGCAGTTTGGCAACTAGCGCCTACAATGAGCAGTTCTTC. This sequence encodes CASSLATSAYNEQFF.

This clone turned up a few times. The J gene is TRBJ2-7, the V gene TRBV7-2, with TRBD1 identical over 10 bases. The ends lost 3 bases at V and 5 bases at J; junction bases unmatched: 4. CDR1 and CDR2 from the germline V gene are SGHTA and FQGNSA. This CDR3 has 14 residues. DNA for the CDR3: TGTGCCAGCAGCTTCTCGACAGGGGGCCACGAGCAGTACTTC. Protein: CASSFSTGGHEQYF.

The chain recombines TRBV4-2 with TRBJ2-1, with D possibly matching TRBD2 (6 bases). With 2 bases removed from V and 3 bases from J, the gap between germline ends came to 17 bases. The CDR3 is made up of 17 amino acids. Looked up from germline, CDR1 is LGHNA and CDR2 is YNFKEQ. CDR3 sequence (DNA): TGTGCCAGCAGCCAATGGGACTCAAGTGAAATCTACAATGAGCAGTTCTTC. Protein: CASSQWDSSEIYNEQFF.

This clone was counted between two and nine times. The same CDR3 is also encoded by other DNA sequences in this sample. The rearrangement uses TRBV7-2 and TRBJ2-5; D gene ambiguous. Looked up from germline, CDR1 is SGHTA and CDR2 is FQGNSA. CDR3 length equals 12 residues. Trimming took 4 bases from V and 1 from J, leaving 4 bases between them. The CDR3 region has the DNA TGTGCCAGCAGCTACATCCAAGAGACCCAGTACTTC. Encoded protein: CASSYIQETQYF.